This T cell receptor (beta chain) came from a study of blood T cell repertoires in COVID-19. Using immunoSEQ multiplex PCR, the repertoire was profiled, and TCRdb retains in-frame clones only, with some absent. In the table there are some 190,000 clones, 80% to 90% of which are singletons. The CDR3 loop spans 16 amino acids. From germline, CDR1 is SGHTS and CDR2 YDEGEE. With V trimmed by 5 bases and J by 7 bases, 17 bases remained unmatched. Sequencing was performed on PBMCs or T cells enriched from blood (not recorded which). The chain links TRBV5-8 to TRBJ1-2; 7 bases agree with TRBD1. The TCR was taken from a woman aged 40-49 years with acute COVID-19. The CDR3 DNA is TGTGCCAGCAGATTCAGCCACATCAGGGGGAGCATTGGCTACACCTTC. This translates into CASRFSHIRGSIGYTF.